This TCR beta chain is from a study of T cell changes during pregnancy in multiple sclerosis. The table came from immunoSEQ multiplex PCR; TCRdb's copy has only in-frame clones and leaves some out. This sample yields approximately 59,000 clones, of which about 93% are seen a single time; less than 1.5% belongs to the top ten. Germline CDR1 is GTSNPN and CDR2 is SVGIG (reference sequence). The length of the CDR3 is 15 residues. V dropped 4 bases and J dropped 1; count of bases not matched to a gene: 7. The rearrangement joins TRBV30 to TRBJ1-3; 7 nucleotides match TRBD1. The receptor was isolated from a female donor in good health, enrolled as a control in a pregnancy study. This sample comprised peripheral blood, obtained in the third trimester of pregnancy. CDR3 residues: CAWMTGMRSGNTIYF. Here the CDR3 DNA reads TGTGCCTGGATGACAGGGATGAGGTCTGGAAACACCATATATTTT. Full variable domain (outside the CDR3, taken from reference TRBV30 and TRBJ1-3): SQTIHQWPATLVQPVGSPLSLECTVEGTSNPNLYWYRQAAGRGLQLLFYSVGIGQISSEVPQNLSASRPQDRQFILSSKKLLLSDSGFYLCAWMTGMRSGNTIYFGEGSWLTVV.